A selection of T cell receptor beta chains follows, all from one sample in a study of response to subunit inactivated influenza vaccine. TCRdb passed the RT-PCR reads through MiXCR, listing each CDR3 protein once. The sample shows roughly 650,000 distinct CDR3 sequences, 11% to 15% of them seen only once. The specimen comprised PBMCs from blood, sampled approximately 15 days before vaccination. These receptors all stem from a man between 45 and 60 years old who received an inactivated influenza vaccine. The CDR3 runs from the conserved cysteine through the conserved F or W.

>TRBJ1-2|TRBV5-1
CASSSGGARAYGYTF
>TRBJ2-3|TRBV11-2
CASSPRVTSGTDTQYF
>TRBJ1-6|TRBV5-1
CASSLAEESPLHF
>TRBJ2-7|TRBV9
CASSKGHSYEQYF
>TRBJ2-1|TRBV18
CASSPPGQTRGEQFF
>TRBJ2-3|TRBV2
CASSVTTDTQYF
>TRBJ2-3|TRBV3-1
CASSPHDRAADTQYF
>TRBJ2-6|TRBV29-1
CSAQTSGRPGANVLTF
>TRBJ2-1|TRBV12-3/TRBV12-4
CASRPTVGPSNEQFF
>TRBJ2-7|TRBV28
CASKFIRLGGHEQYF
>TRBJ1-2|TRBV12-3/TRBV12-4
CASRSGTGGAYGYTF
>TRBJ1-2|TRBV4-1
CASSQGTQGYGYTF
>TRBJ2-3|TRBV6-2/TRBV6-3
CASRKRLFSTDTQYF
>TRBJ2-5|TRBV12-3/TRBV12-4
CASSFASGETQYF
>TRBJ2-6|TRBV6-5
CASSYLQGRGSGANVLTF
>TRBJ2-5|TRBV7-9
CASSSPGQGRETQYF
>TRBJ2-1|TRBV5-6
CASSLETGPNEQFF
>TRBJ1-4|TRBV27
CASRRGQPNEKLFF
>TRBJ2-1|TRBV10-2
CASSEGGHEQFF
>TRBJ2-3|TRBV5-1
CASSLFVAGGGDTQYF
>TRBJ2-7|TRBV4-2
CASSQDYGREGSYEQYF
>TRBJ2-5|TRBV15
CATSTLAGPGTQYF
>TRBJ2-5|TRBV7-6
CASSRGQAQETQYF
>TRBJ2-3|TRBV28
CASRATGGRPDTQYF
>TRBJ2-7|TRBV28
CASSFAVGAGEPNEQYF
>TRBJ1-1|TRBV10-3
CAISAGRTGGIENTEAFF
>TRBJ2-7|TRBV15
CATSRAEDYEQYF
>TRBJ2-2|TRBV13
CASSPRLWGKRAGELFF
>TRBJ2-1|TRBV20-1
CSARPAVRVNEQFF
>TRBJ1-1|TRBV29-1
CSVVVGGNTEAFF
>TRBJ2-7|TRBV20-1
CSALITGSYEQYF
>TRBJ2-5|TRBV10-3
CAISESTAHETQYF
>TRBJ2-7|TRBV6-1
CASRSFGAGMGVQYF
>TRBJ2-3|TRBV29-1
CSVEGVAGGTDTQYF
>TRBJ1-1|TRBV5-6
CASRRTGIMNTEAFF
>TRBJ2-1|TRBV6-5
CASSWDRGRNEQFF
>TRBJ1-1|TRBV20-1
CSGGPGALDTEAFF
>TRBJ2-3|TRBV6-1
CASSRRLAGGDTQYF
>TRBJ1-1|TRBV12-3/TRBV12-4
CASRRGTGENEAFF
>TRBJ1-2|TRBV3-1
CASSQDGLRNYGYTF
>TRBJ2-5|TRBV28
CASSPRTSAGTQYF
>TRBJ1-2|TRBV6-1
CASSWGDYGYTF
>TRBJ2-3|TRBV6-2/TRBV6-3
CASSYYQETDTQYF
>TRBJ2-2|TRBV20-1
CSATGGGNGELFF
>TRBJ2-4|TRBV7-2
CASSLALTGAYKNIQYF
>TRBJ1-6|TRBV7-9
CASSFTGTPLHF
>TRBJ2-5|TRBV10-1
CASSETQGGETQYF
>TRBJ2-5|TRBV20-1
CSAREAGEETQYF
>TRBJ2-5|TRBV5-1
CASTPGGFRETQYF
>TRBJ1-6|TRBV12-3/TRBV12-4
CASRETGVNSPLHF